This T cell receptor (beta chain) was sequenced in a study of T cells in Graves' hyperthyroidism and ophthalmopathy. Study-level findings and limits: Blood also contained most expanded thyroid clonotypes above 0.001.

A note on this clonotype: Its antigen is unknown.

Amplified TCR beta CDR3 regions came from RNA transcripts. An initial round of RT-PCR targeting the TCR CDR3 relied on the HTBI primer set. MiXCR, run by TCRdb on the multiplex PCR reads, gives a single entry per CDR3 protein. Of hundreds of thousands of distinct CDR3 sequences listed, 12% to 15% were seen once; the top ten hold 10%. Specimen: blood. The receptor's source is a woman aged 18-29 years with Graves' hyperthyroidism.

This CDR3 reads CATARDSVYEQYF. The CDR3 DNA reads TGTGCCACCGCTCGGGACTCCGTCTACGAGCAGTACTTC. This chain uses TRBV15 with TRBJ2-7; tentative D call: TRBD2 (6 bases). The CDR3 totals 13 residues. Trimming took 8 bases from V and 3 from J, leaving 14 bases between them. Germline V gene sequence: CDR1 LNHNV, CDR2 YYDKDF (reference sequence).